This T cell receptor beta chain is from a study of cytomegalovirus exposure and HLA in healthy donors. Trimming shortened V by 3 bases and J by 10 bases, and 22 bases separated the two germline ends. The CDR3 runs 15 residues. CDR1 SGDLS and CDR2 YYNGEE come from the germline V gene. To note about this clone: Its antigen is currently unknown.

Points from the study as a whole: It was reported in a later analysis that an Asian-associated ancestry cluster showed fewer N-insertions than the approximately 670-donor mean.

13 Jbeta primers and 60 Vbeta primers were used for the PCR. TCRdb's table, derived via immunoSEQ multiplex PCR, lists solely in-frame clones and lacks some. In the table there are about 120,000 clones, 70% to 85% of which are singletons. The gene calls are TRBV9 and TRBJ1-1, with a tentative D call TRBD1 (6 bases). The receptor was isolated from a man younger than 35 in good health and CMV-seropositive. Sequencing input: PBMCs. The CDR3: CASSAAGHTGSPAFF. DNA of the CDR3: TGTGCCAGCAGCGCGGCAGGGCATACAGGGTCTCCAGCTTTCTTT.